This T cell receptor (beta chain) was identified during a study of T cells in Graves' hyperthyroidism and ophthalmopathy. The CDR3 extends over 17 amino acids. Germline V gene data show CDR1 as MGHRA and CDR2 as YSYEKL. V was pared by 1 base and J by 11 bases, with 24 bases between. This clonotype occurred a few times. TCR beta CDR3 regions were amplified from RNA. TCR CDR3 underwent first-round RT-PCR with the HTBI primer set. TCRdb reprocessed the multiplex PCR reads with MiXCR, giving one entry per CDR3 protein. This table has under 450,000 distinct CDR3 sequences, about a sixth appearing once. Newly diagnosed patients aged 18 to 65 had hyperthyroidism of under 2 months' duration. Sample collection date corresponds to first hyperthyroidism diagnosis, prior to any ophthalmopathy symptoms. This sample holds PBMCs from about 9.3 ml fresh peripheral blood.

The chain recombines TRBV4-1 with TRBJ2-4, with D perhaps assigned TRBD1 or TRBD2 (5 bases each). Input material: blood. The clonotype originates from a woman in her 30s with Graves' hyperthyroidism that later progressed to Graves' ophthalmopathy. This CDR3 is CASSQVLGTLRGTFQYF. The CDR3 DNA reads TGCGCCAGCAGCCAAGTCCTTGGGACCTTAAGGGGTACTTTTCAGTACTTC.